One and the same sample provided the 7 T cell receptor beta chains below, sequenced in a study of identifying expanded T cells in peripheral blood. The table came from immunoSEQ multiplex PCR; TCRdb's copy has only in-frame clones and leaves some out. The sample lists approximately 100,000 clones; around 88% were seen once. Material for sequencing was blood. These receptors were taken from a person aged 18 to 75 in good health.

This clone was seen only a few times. CDR3 loop: CASSPRDRWGYGYTF. The CDR3 coding sequence is TGTGCCAGCTCACCTCGGGACAGGTGGGGCTATGGCTACACCTTC. J is TRBJ1-2 and V is TRBV18, with 8 bases matching TRBD1. Trimming removed 3 bases from V and 4 bases from J; junction bases left unmatched: 7. Germline CDR1 reads KGHSH; CDR2 reads LQKENI. This CDR3 region has 15 residues.

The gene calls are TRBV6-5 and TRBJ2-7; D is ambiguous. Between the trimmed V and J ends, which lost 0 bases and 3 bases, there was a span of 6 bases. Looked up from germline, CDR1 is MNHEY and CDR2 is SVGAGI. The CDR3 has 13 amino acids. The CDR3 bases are TGTGCCAGCAGTTACTCAGCCAACTACGAGCAGTACTTC. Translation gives CASSYSANYEQYF.

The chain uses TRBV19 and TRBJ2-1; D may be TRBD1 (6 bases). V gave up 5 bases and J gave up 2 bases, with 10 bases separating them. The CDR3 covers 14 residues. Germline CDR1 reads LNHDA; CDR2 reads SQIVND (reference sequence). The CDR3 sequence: CASSSGTPYNEQFF. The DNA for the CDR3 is TGTGCCAGTAGTTCCGGGACACCCTACAATGAGCAGTTCTTC.

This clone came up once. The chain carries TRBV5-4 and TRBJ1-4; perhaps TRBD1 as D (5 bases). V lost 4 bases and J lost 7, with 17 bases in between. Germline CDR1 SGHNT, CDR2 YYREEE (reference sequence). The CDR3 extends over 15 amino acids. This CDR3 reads CASSPGAGSSEKLFF. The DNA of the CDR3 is TGTGCCAGCAGCCCGGGAGCAGGGAGTAGTGAAAAACTGTTTTTT. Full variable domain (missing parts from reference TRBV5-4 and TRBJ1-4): ETGVTQSPTHLIKTRGQQVTLRCSSQSGHNTVSWYQQALGQGPQFIFQYYREEENGRGNFPPRFSGLQFPNYSSELNVNALELDDSALYLCASSPGAGSSEKLFFGSGTQLSVL.

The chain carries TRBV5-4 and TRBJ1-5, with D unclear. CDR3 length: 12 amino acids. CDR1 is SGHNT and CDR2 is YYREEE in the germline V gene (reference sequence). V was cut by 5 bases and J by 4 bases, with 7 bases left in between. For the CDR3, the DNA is TGTGCCAGCAGTATGGAGAATCAGCCCCAGCATTTT. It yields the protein CASSMENQPQHF.

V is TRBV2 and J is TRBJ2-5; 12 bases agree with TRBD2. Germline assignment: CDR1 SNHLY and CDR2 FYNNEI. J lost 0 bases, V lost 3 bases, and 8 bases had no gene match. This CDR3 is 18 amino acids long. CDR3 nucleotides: TGTGCCAGCAGTGATCTACGGACTAGCGGGGAGTACCAAGAGACCCAGTACTTC. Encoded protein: CASSDLRTSGEYQETQYF.

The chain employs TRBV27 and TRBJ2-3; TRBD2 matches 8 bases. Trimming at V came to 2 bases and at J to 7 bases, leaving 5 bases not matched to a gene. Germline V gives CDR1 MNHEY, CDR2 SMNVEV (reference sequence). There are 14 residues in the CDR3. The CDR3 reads CASSLGRGGNTQYF. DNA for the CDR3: TGTGCCAGCAGTTTAGGTCGGGGGGGGAATACGCAGTATTTT.